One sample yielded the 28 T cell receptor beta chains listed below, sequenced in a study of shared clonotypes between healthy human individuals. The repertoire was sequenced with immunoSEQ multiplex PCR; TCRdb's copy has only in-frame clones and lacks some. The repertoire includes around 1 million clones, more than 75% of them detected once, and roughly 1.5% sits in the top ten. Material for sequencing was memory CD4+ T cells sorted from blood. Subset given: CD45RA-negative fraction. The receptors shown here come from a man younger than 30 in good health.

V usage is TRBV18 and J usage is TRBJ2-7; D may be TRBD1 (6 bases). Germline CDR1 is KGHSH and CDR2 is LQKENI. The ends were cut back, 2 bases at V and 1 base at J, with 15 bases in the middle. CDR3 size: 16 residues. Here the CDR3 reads CASSPYPGQQSYEQYF. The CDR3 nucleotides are TGTGCCAGCTCACCATATCCGGGACAACAATCCTACGAGCAGTACTTC.

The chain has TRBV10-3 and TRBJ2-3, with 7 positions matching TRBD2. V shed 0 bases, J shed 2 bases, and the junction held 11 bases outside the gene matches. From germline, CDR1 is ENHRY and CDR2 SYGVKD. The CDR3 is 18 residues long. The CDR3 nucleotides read TGTGCCATCAGTGAGTCGGTGGGCGGGAGCGGTAACACAGATACGCAGTATTTT. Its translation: CAISESVGGSGNTDTQYF.

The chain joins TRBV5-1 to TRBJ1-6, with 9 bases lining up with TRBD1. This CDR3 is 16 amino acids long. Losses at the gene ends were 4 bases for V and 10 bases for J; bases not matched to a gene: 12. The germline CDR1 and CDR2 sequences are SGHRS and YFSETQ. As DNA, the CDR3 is TGCGCCAGCAGCACGGAATCACAGGGGGCAGGATCACCCCTCCACTTT. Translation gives CASSTESQGAGSPLHF.

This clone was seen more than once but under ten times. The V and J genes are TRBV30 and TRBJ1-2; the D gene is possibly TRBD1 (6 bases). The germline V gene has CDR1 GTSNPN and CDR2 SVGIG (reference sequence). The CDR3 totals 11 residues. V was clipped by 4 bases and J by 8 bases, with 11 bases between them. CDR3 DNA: TGTGCCTGGATTCAGGGGTCCGGCTACACCTTC. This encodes CAWIQGSGYTF.

The CDR3, as DNA: TGTGCCAGTAGCAATAGCGCCTACGAGCAGTACTTC. Protein: CASSNSAYEQYF. The chain is built from TRBV19 and TRBJ2-7, with TRBD2 as a possible D gene (5 bases). The CDR3 contains 12 residues. Trimming stripped 6 bases from V and 2 bases from J, with 8 bases between. Germline lookup yields CDR1 LNHDA and CDR2 SQIVND (reference sequence). Supplemented by reference TRBV19 and TRBJ2-7, the full variable domain reads DGGITQSPKYLFRKEGQNVTLSCEQNLNHDAMYWYRQDPGQGLRLIYYSQIVNDFQKGDIAEGYSVSREKKESFPLTVTSAQKNPTAFYLCASSNSAYEQYFGPGTRLTVT.

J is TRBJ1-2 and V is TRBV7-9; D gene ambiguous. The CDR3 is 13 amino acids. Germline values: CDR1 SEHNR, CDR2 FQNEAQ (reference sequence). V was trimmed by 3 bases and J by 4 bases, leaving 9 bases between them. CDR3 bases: TGTGCCAGCAGCTTCGAGCAGCCCTATGGCTACACCTTC. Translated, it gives CASSFEQPYGYTF.

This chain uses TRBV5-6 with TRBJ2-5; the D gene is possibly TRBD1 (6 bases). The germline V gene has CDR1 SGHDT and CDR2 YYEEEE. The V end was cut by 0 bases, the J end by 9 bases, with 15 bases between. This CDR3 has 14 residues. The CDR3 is CASSLAGASGAQYF. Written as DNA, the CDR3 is TGTGCCAGCAGCTTGGCAGGGGCCTCCGGGGCCCAGTACTTC.

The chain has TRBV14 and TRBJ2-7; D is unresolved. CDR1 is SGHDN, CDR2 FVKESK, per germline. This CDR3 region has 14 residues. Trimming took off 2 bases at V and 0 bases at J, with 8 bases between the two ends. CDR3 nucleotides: TGTGCCAGCAGCCAACCGGGTCGCTCCTACGAGCAGTACTTC. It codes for CASSQPGRSYEQYF.

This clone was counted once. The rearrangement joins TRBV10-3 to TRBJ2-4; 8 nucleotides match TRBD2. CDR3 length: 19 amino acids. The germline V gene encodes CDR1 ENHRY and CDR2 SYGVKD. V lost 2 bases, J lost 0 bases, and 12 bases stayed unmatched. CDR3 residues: CAISERVGLAGGAKNIQYF. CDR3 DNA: TGTGCCATCAGTGAGAGGGTCGGTCTGGCGGGGGGAGCCAAAAACATTCAGTACTTC.

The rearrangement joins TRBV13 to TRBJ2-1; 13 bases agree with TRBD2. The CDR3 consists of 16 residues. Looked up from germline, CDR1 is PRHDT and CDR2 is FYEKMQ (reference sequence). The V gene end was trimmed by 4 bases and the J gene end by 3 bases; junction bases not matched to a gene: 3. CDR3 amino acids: CASSYWTSGSYNEQFF. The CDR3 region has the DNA TGTGCCAGCAGCTACTGGACTAGCGGGAGCTACAATGAGCAGTTCTTC.

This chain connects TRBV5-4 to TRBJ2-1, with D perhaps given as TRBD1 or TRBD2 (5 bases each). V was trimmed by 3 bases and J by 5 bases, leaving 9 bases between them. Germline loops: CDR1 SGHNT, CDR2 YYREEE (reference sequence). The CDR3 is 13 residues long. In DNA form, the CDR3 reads TGTGCCAGCAGCTCCCGGGACGACAATGAGCAGTTCTTC. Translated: CASSSRDDNEQFF.

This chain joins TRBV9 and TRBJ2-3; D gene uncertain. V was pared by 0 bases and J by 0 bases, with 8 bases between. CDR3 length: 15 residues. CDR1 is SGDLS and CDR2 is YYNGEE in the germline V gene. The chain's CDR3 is CASSVAVVSTDTQYF. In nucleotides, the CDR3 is TGTGCCAGCAGCGTAGCCGTTGTTAGCACAGATACGCAGTATTTT.

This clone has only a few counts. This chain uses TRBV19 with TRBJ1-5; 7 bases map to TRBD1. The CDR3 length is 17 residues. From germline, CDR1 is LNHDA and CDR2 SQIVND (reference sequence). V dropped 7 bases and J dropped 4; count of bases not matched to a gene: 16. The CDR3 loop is CASNPGQIYSRNQPQHF. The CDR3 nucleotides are TGTGCCAGTAACCCGGGACAGATATATAGCAGGAATCAGCCCCAGCATTTT.

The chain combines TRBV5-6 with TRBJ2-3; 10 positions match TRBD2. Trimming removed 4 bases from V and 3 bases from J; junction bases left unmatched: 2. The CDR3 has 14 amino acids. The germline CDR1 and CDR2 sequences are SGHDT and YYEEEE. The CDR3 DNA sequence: TGTGCCAGCAGCGATAGCGGGAGGACAGATACGCAGTATTTT. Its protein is CASSDSGRTDTQYF.

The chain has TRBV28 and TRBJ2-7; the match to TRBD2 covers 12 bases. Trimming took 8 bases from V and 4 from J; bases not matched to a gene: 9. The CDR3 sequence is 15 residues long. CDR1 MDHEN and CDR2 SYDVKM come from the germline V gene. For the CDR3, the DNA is TGTGCCAGCCAGGAGGGGCTAGCGGGGGGGTACGAGCAGTACTTC. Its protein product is CASQEGLAGGYEQYF.

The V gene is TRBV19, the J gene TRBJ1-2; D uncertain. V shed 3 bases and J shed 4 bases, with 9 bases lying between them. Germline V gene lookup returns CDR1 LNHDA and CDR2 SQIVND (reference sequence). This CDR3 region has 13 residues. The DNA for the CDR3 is TGTGCCAGTAGTATGCCCGGGATCTATGGCTACACCTTC. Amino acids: CASSMPGIYGYTF.

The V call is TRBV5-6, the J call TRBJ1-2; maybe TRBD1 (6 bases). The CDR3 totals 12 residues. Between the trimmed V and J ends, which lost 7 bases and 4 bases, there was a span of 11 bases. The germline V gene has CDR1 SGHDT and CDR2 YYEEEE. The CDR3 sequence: CASSGGGYGYTF. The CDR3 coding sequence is TGTGCCAGCTCGGGGGGCGGCTATGGCTACACCTTC. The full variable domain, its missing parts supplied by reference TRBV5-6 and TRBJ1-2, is DAGVTQSPTHLIKTRGQQVTLRCSPKSGHDTVSWYQQALGQGPQFIFQYYEEEERQRGNFPDRFSGHQFPNYSSELNVNALLLGDSALYLCASSGGGYGYTFGSGTRLTVV.

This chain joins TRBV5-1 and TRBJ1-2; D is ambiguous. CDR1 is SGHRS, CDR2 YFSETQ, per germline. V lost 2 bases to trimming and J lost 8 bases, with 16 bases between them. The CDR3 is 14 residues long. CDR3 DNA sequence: TGCGCCAGCAGCTTAAGTGGAGGGCCTAGAGGCTACACCTTC. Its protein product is CASSLSGGPRGYTF.

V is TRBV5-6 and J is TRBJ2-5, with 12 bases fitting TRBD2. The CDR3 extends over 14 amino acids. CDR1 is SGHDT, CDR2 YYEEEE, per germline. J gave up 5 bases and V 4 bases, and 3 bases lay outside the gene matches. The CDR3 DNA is TGTGCCAGCAGCCGGACTAGCGGGACGGAGACCCAGTACTTC. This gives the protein CASSRTSGTETQYF.

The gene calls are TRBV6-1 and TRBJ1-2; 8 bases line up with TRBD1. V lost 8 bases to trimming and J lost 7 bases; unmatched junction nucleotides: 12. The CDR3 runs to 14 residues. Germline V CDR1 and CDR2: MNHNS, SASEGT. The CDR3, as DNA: TGTGCCAGCGGGCTTAATATACAGGGGGGTGGCTACACCTTC. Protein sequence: CASGLNIQGGGYTF.

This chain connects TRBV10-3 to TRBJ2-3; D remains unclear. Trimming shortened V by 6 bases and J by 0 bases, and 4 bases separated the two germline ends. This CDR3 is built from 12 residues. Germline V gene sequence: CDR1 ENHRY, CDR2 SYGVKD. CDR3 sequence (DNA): TGTGCCATCAGGGTTAGCACAGATACGCAGTATTTT. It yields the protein CAIRVSTDTQYF.

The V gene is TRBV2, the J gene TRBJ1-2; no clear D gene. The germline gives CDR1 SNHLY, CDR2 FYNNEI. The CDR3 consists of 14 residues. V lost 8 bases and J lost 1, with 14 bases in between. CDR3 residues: CASGSGQVNYGYTF. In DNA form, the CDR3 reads TGTGCCAGCGGGTCGGGCCAGGTTAACTATGGCTACACCTTC.

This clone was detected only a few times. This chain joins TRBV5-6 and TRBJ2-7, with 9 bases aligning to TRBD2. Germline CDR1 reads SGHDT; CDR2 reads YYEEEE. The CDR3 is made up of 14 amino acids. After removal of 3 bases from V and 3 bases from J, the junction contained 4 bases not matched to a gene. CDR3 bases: TGTGCCAGCAGCTCGGGACTAGCAGTCTACGAGCAGTACTTC. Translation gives CASSSGLAVYEQYF.

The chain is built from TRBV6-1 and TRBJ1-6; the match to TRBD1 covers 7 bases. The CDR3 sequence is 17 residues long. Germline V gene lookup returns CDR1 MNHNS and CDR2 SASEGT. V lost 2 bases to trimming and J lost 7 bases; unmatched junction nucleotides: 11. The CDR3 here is CASSEFGGGVGNSPLHF. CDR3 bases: TGTGCCAGCAGTGAATTCGGAGGGGGCGTAGGAAATTCACCCCTCCACTTT.

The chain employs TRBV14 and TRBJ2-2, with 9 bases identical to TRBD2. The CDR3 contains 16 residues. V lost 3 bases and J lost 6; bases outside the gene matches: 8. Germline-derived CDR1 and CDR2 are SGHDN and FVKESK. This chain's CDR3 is CASSHPYGLASGELFF. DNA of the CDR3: TGTGCCAGCAGCCATCCCTACGGACTAGCGTCCGGGGAGCTGTTTTTT.

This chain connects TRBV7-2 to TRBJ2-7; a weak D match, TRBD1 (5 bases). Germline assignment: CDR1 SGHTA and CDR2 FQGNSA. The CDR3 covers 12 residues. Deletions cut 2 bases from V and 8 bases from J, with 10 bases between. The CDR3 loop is CASSLQVGQQYF. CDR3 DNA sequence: TGTGCCAGCAGCTTACAGGTGGGGCAGCAGTACTTC.

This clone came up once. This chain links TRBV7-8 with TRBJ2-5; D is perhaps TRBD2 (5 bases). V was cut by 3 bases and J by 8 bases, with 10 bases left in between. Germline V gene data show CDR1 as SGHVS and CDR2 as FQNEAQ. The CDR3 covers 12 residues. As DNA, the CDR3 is TGTGCCAGCAGCTTCGGGGATACAACCCAGTACTTC. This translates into CASSFGDTTQYF.

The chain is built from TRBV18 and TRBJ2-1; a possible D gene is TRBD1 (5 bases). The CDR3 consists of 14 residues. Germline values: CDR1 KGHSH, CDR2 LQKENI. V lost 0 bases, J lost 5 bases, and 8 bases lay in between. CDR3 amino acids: CASSPPKGNNEQFF. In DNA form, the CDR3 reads TGTGCCAGCTCACCACCTAAGGGGAACAATGAGCAGTTCTTC.